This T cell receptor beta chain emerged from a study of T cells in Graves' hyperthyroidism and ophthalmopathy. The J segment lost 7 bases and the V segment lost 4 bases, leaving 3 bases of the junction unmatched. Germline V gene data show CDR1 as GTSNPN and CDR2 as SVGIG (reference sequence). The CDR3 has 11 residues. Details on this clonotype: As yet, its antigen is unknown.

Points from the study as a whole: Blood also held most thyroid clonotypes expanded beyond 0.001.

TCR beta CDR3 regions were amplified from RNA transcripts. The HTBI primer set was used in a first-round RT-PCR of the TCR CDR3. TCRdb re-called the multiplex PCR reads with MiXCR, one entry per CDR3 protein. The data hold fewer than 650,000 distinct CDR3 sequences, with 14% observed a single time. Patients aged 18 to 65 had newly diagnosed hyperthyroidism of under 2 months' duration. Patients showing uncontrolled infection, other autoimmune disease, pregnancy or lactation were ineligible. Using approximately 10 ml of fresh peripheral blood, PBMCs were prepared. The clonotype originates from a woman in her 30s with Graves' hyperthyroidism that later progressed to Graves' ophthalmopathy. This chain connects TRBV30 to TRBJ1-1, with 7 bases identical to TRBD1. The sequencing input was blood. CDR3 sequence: CAWKGAHEAFF. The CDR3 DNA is TGTGCCTGGAAGGGGGCCCATGAAGCTTTCTTT.